This TCR beta chain emerged from a study of OX40 agonist ivuxolimab in advanced cancers. To note about this clone: This likely comes from a read error, as the CDR3 has no conserved phenylalanine or tryptophan at its end. The DNA is left out, because the CDR3 cannot be placed on it with certainty; the CDR3 is given as TCRdb lists it.

Germline V gene sequence: CDR1 MDHEN, CDR2 SYDVKM. The CDR3 is 13 amino acids in total, end residues counted. TCRdb's table, derived via immunoSEQ multiplex PCR, lists solely in-frame clones and lacks some. The sample includes fewer than 90,000 clones, 87% of them seen just once. This clonotype was sampled from an adult with an advanced solid tumor such as melanoma, head and neck, liver or kidney cancer. The sample was CD4+ or CD8+ T cells sorted from blood, taken in a trial of the OX40 agonist ivuxolimab. This rearrangement joins TRBV28 to TRBJ1-1. This CDR3 is CASSLAGGSRPSK.